This T cell receptor beta chain was recorded in a study of blood T cell repertoires in COVID-19. About the study: Specimens from acute and convalescent COVID-19 originated in the United States, Italy and Spain. PBMCs, B-cell-depleted T cells, or T cells were the source of the cDNA or gDNA that made up the material.

The CDR3 runs 14 residues. Trimming took 3 bases from V and 1 from J, leaving 9 bases between them. Germline V gene sequence: CDR1 SGDLS, CDR2 YYNGEE. Per the original methods: Amplification of reference gene primers provided the estimated nucleated cell counts. Profiled with immunoSEQ multiplex PCR; TCRdb holds only in-frame clones, not every one. For V, J and clone size, that table is used; D and trimming come from the DNA. This sample has 200,000 to 250,000 clones; roughly nine tenths occur once, and the top ten carry 2.2%. This clone is a singleton in its sample. The chain carries TRBV9 and TRBJ2-3, with a weak D call TRBD2 (7 bases). The TCR was taken from a woman aged 50 to 60 with acute or convalescent COVID-19. Sequencing was carried out using peripheral blood. CDR3 coding DNA: TGTGCCAGCAGCGGCGGGGGCGGCACAGATACGCAGTATTTT. The encoded protein is CASSGGGGTDTQYF.